This T cell receptor (beta chain) was retrieved from a study of T cell responses to AZD1222 COVID-19 vaccine. Notes on the study in general: White British donors predominated, females outnumbered males, and clonal diversity was possibly underestimated. The study found vaccine-associated CD4 TCRs spanning spike, dominant at 160-218 and 743-854.

For this clone: The antigen remains undetermined.

The table came from immunoSEQ multiplex PCR; TCRdb's copy has only in-frame clones and leaves some out. The sample carries about 110,000 clones, about 92% recorded once. The TCR comes from an adult in good health. The starting material was peripheral blood, obtained on day 0 of MenACWY control vaccination.

DNA of the CDR3: TGTGCCAGCAGTTACGGAGTCCAGCGGGGAAGCACAGATACGCAGTATTTT. It yields the protein CASSYGVQRGSTDTQYF. The chain uses TRBV6-2 or TRBV6-3 and TRBJ2-3, with TRBD2 identical over 7 bases. Unmatched junction bases numbered 8, after V lost 2 bases and J lost 0 bases. The V gene's germline CDR1 is MNHEY and CDR2 SVGEGT. The CDR3 is made up of 17 amino acids.